This entry lists 3 T cell receptor beta chains sequenced from one sample in a study of shared clonotypes between healthy human individuals. Sequenced by immunoSEQ multiplex PCR; TCRdb stores in-frame clones only, minus some. The table records approximately 740,000 clones, around 67% of them present only once. What was sequenced was memory CD4+ T cells sorted from blood. Stated subset: CD45RA-negative fraction. Receptors originate from a woman under 40 in good health.

Comment on this clone: The same CDR3 can be traced to other DNA sequences in this sample. DNA of the CDR3: TGTGCCAGCAGTTTGCGGGTGATGAACACTGAAGCTTTCTTT. As protein: CASSLRVMNTEAFF. V and J are TRBV28 and TRBJ1-1; D not resolved. CDR3 length: 14 residues. The V end was cut by 3 bases, the J end by 0 bases, with 8 bases between. CDR1 is MDHEN, CDR2 SYDVKM, per germline.

This clone was picked up one time. The chain carries TRBV28 and TRBJ1-1, with 12 positions matching TRBD1. Germline CDR1 MDHEN, CDR2 SYDVKM. The ends lost 5 bases at V and 6 bases at J; junction bases unmatched: 7. The CDR3 spans 15 residues. CDR3 bases: TGTGCCAGCAGTCCCGGGACAGGGGGCGCGGCTGAAGCTTTCTTT. Residues: CASSPGTGGAAEAFF.

This clone was counted a single time. This sequence joins TRBV10-2 and TRBJ2-5; D may be TRBD1 (6 bases). V was pared by 3 bases and J by 5 bases, with 13 bases between. This CDR3 contains 14 residues. Germline loops: CDR1 WSHSY, CDR2 SAAADI. The CDR3 nucleotides are TGCGCCAGCAGTGATACAGGGTTAGGGGAGACCCAGTACTTC. As protein: CASSDTGLGETQYF.